These 17 T cell receptor beta chains were sequenced from one sample in a study of early T cells in non-severe SARS-CoV-2 infection. Each CDR3 protein is one row after TCRdb ran MiXCR on the 5' RACE reads. The sample has under 85,000 distinct CDR3 sequences, about 14% seen once. This material consisted of whole blood, taken at baseline. The receptors shown here come from an adult who was a healthcare worker with PCR-confirmed SARS-CoV-2 infection or an uninfected control (not recorded which).

The chain has TRBV10-2 and TRBJ2-7, with 8 nucleotides matching TRBD2. The length of the CDR3 is 11 residues. V dropped 8 bases and J dropped 6; count of bases not matched to a gene: 3. Germline V gene sequence: CDR1 WSHSY, CDR2 SAAADI. Here the CDR3 reads CASGTSVEQYF. CDR3 bases: TGCGCCAGCGGGACTAGTGTCGAGCAGTACTTC.

This clonotype was found a few times. The chain employs TRBV20-1 and TRBJ2-3; tentative D call: TRBD2 (6 bases). CDR3 length equals 17 residues. Trimming stripped 5 bases from V and 5 bases from J, with 26 bases between. Germline lookup yields CDR1 DFQATT and CDR2 SNEGSKA (reference sequence). The CDR3 DNA is TGCAGTGCTGGCGCGCGCCTCGTAGCGGAAATCGGAGATACGCAGTATTTT. Its protein product is CSAGARLVAEIGDTQYF.

This clonotype has a handful of counts. The chain recombines TRBV7-2 with TRBJ1-2, with D possibly being TRBD1 (5 bases). Trimming removed 2 bases at V and 4 bases at J, with 14 bases between. Germline CDR1 reads SGHTA; CDR2 reads FQGNSA. The CDR3 has 15 residues. In DNA, the CDR3 is TGTGCCAGCAGCTTATCGGCAGGGAAAGCCTATGGCTACACCTTC. This sequence encodes CASSLSAGKAYGYTF.

This clonotype was seen at least ten times. The V gene is TRBV5-1, the J gene TRBJ2-1, with 15 bases aligning to TRBD2. Trimming removed 4 bases from V and 8 bases from J; junction bases left unmatched: 7. Germline V CDR1 and CDR2: SGHRS, YFSETQ. The CDR3 extends over 16 amino acids. For the CDR3, the DNA is TGCGCCAGCAGCCCCGCCGGACTAGCGGGAGGGGATGAGCAGTTCTTC. Residues: CASSPAGLAGGDEQFF.

This clonotype has only a few counts. J is TRBJ2-2 and V is TRBV20-1; possibly TRBD2 for D (5 bases). Germline assignment: CDR1 DFQATT and CDR2 SNEGSKA (reference sequence). This CDR3 has 14 amino acids. With 6 bases removed from V and 5 bases from J, the gap between germline ends came to 16 bases. CDR3 bases: TGCAGTGCACCCCCCTACGGGAAGACCGGGGAGCTGTTTTTT. As protein: CSAPPYGKTGELFF.

This chain links TRBV27 with TRBJ2-2; 12 bases are shared with TRBD2. Losses at the gene ends were 4 bases for V and 4 bases for J; bases not matched to a gene: 7. There are 17 residues in the CDR3. Germline loops: CDR1 MNHEY, CDR2 SMNVEV (reference sequence). This CDR3 reads CASSSLAGGPGTGELFF. In nucleotides, the CDR3 is TGTGCCAGCAGTTCCCTAGCGGGAGGGCCGGGCACCGGGGAGCTGTTTTTT.

The chain uses TRBV20-1 and TRBJ2-7; TRBD2 agrees at 7 bases. Germline CDR1 reads DFQATT; CDR2 reads SNEGSKA (reference sequence). The CDR3 has 15 residues. Trimming cost V 0 bases and J 3 bases; bases outside gene matches: 8. CDR3 DNA: TGCAGTGCTAGAGATAATAATGCGGGAGACTACGAGCAGTACTTC. It codes for CSARDNNAGDYEQYF.

This clonotype was recorded at least ten times. The chain carries TRBV7-9 and TRBJ1-6; the D gene is possibly TRBD1 (5 bases). The CDR3 spans 15 residues. Germline loops: CDR1 SEHNR, CDR2 FQNEAQ (reference sequence). V lost 1 base and J lost 9, with 13 bases in between. In nucleotides, the CDR3 is TGTGCCAGCAGCTTAGTTCTCCAGGGCGCTTCACCCCTCCACTTT. Translated, it gives CASSLVLQGASPLHF.

This chain links TRBV20-1 with TRBJ2-2; the match to TRBD2 covers 11 bases. The CDR3 extends over 14 amino acids. J lost 6 bases, V lost 3 bases, and 3 bases had no gene match. Germline V gene sequence: CDR1 DFQATT, CDR2 SNEGSKA (reference sequence). CDR3 protein: CSASYSGRAGELFF. The DNA of the CDR3 is TGCAGTGCTAGCTATAGCGGGAGGGCCGGGGAGCTGTTTTTT.

The chain recombines TRBV5-4 with TRBJ1-3; no definite D call. The CDR3 runs to 14 residues. The V gene's germline CDR1 is SGHNT and CDR2 YYREEE (reference sequence). V was shortened by 6 bases and J by 0 bases, with 10 bases between the two germline ends. The CDR3 DNA sequence: TGTGCCAGCACCGCGGGCAGCTCTGGAAACACCATATATTTT. Translated: CASTAGSSGNTIYF.

This clonotype came up a few times. The rearrangement links TRBV20-1 to TRBJ2-3; 11 bases align to TRBD2. Trimming took 3 bases from V and 3 from J; bases not matched to a gene: 5. This CDR3 has 15 residues. Germline CDR1 is DFQATT and CDR2 is SNEGSKA (reference sequence). CDR3 bases: TGCAGTGCTAGCGGGCTAGCGGGAGGAACAGATACGCAGTATTTT. Translating it yields CSASGLAGGTDTQYF.

At least ten counts were recorded for this clonotype. Written as DNA, the CDR3 is TGTGCCAGCACAACCCCAGCGGAAAGCACAGATACGCAGTATTTT. Translating it yields CASTTPAESTDTQYF. The chain joins TRBV12-3 or TRBV12-4 to TRBJ2-3; tentatively, D is TRBD2 (5 bases). V lost 7 bases and J lost 0, with 14 bases in between. The CDR3 has 15 residues.

J is TRBJ2-7 and V is TRBV28, with TRBD1 as a possible D gene (6 bases). V was clipped by 5 bases and J by 3 bases, with 17 bases between them. This CDR3 region has 15 residues. CDR1 and CDR2 (germline): MDHEN, SYDVKM. CDR3 DNA: TGTGCCAGCAGTCAACAGGGCCTTTACGGCTACGAGCAGTACTTC. As protein: CASSQQGLYGYEQYF.

The chain combines TRBV27 with TRBJ1-1; D not certain. The CDR3 extends over 13 amino acids. Trimming cost V 2 bases and J 6 bases, with 10 bases left between them. In germline, CDR1 is MNHEY, CDR2 SMNVEV (reference sequence). Here the CDR3 reads CASSLDRWAEAFF. As DNA, the CDR3 is TGTGCCAGCAGTTTAGACCGCTGGGCTGAAGCTTTCTTT.

This clonotype was counted at least ten times. The chain joins TRBV7-9 to TRBJ1-6; 9 bases agree with TRBD1. Unmatched junction bases numbered 5, after V lost 4 bases and J lost 4 bases. The germline CDR1 and CDR2 sequences are SEHNR and FQNEAQ (reference sequence). The CDR3 runs 16 residues. CDR3 coding DNA: TGTGCCAGCAGCTCGGGACAGGGCTTTTATAATTCACCCCTCCACTTT. Its protein is CASSSGQGFYNSPLHF. The full variable domain, its missing parts supplied by reference TRBV7-9 and TRBJ1-6, is DTGVSQNPRHKITKRGQNVTFRCDPISEHNRLYWYRQTLGQGPEFLTYFQNEAQLEKSRLLSDRFSAERPKGSFSTLEIQRTEQGDSAMYLCASSSGQGFYNSPLHFGNGTRLTVT.

This clonotype was picked up many times. The chain links TRBV20-1 to TRBJ1-5, with a possible D match to TRBD1 (6 bases). The CDR3 runs 15 residues. Trimming left V 3 bases short and J 3 bases short, with 15 bases between. The germline gives CDR1 DFQATT, CDR2 SNEGSKA (reference sequence). The CDR3 protein is CSASLTGRYNQPQHF. The CDR3 nucleotides are TGCAGTGCTAGCCTAACAGGGCGTTACAATCAGCCCCAGCATTTT.

This clonotype was found a few times. The CDR3 loop reads CASRHPVGGRQTNEKLFF. The CDR3 DNA sequence: TGTGCCAGCAGACACCCCGTCGGAGGGAGGCAGACGAATGAAAAACTGTTTTTT. The rearrangement joins TRBV6-4 to TRBJ1-4; the D is unclear. Germline CDR1 and CDR2: MRHNA and SNTAGT. Trimming shortened V by 6 bases and J by 5 bases, and 25 bases separated the two germline ends. The length of the CDR3 is 18 residues.